This entry is about one TCR beta chain. Original data processing: Reference gene primers were amplified, and this amplification served to estimate nucleated cell counts. Assay used: immunoSEQ multiplex PCR; TCRdb lists only in-frame clones, some missing. V and J calls and clone size come straight from that table; D and trimming were deduced from the DNA. The table shows over 150,000 clones, with approximately 80% occurring only once. Seattle's enrolled individuals joined amid active infection and were then monitored longitudinally. This record comes from a study of blood T cell repertoires in COVID-19. Study-level background: In each case, the material was cDNA or gDNA derived from T cells, B-cell-depleted T cells, or PBMCs.

V dropped 5 bases and J dropped 8; count of bases not matched to a gene: 22. CDR1 is LNHDA and CDR2 is SQIVND in the germline V gene (reference sequence). CDR3 length: 19 residues. The TCR originated in a woman at least 80 years old with COVID-19, enrolled during active disease. This chain uses TRBV19 with TRBJ2-3; 10 bases match TRBD2. Sample: peripheral blood. The DNA of the CDR3 is TGTGCCAGTAGTTTGGGATTGGCTAGCGGGAGATCGGGTTCTCGTACGCAGTATTTT. Its translation is CASSLGLASGRSGSRTQYF.